This T cell receptor beta chain was profiled in a study of T cell changes during pregnancy in multiple sclerosis. Generated by immunoSEQ multiplex PCR, the TCRdb table keeps only in-frame clones and is missing some. Among approximately 40,000 clones listed, around nine tenths were seen once. The length of the CDR3 is 16 residues. CDR1 LGHNA and CDR2 YNFKEQ come from the germline V gene. J gave up 0 bases and V 2 bases, and 4 bases lay outside the gene matches. V is TRBV4-2 and J is TRBJ1-5; 7 bases fit TRBD1. Sequencing was performed on CD4+ T cells from peripheral blood mononuclear cells, taken in the third trimester of pregnancy. The TCR was taken from a female donor in good health, enrolled as a control in a pregnancy study. Here the CDR3 DNA reads TGTGCCAGCAGCCAAAGGGACAGTAATAGCAATCAGCCCCAGCATTTT. Encoded protein: CASSQRDSNSNQPQHF.